Included here is one T cell receptor beta chain sequence, with context. The record originates from a study of shared clonotypes between healthy human individuals. The data were produced by immunoSEQ multiplex PCR, yet TCRdb's version contains in-frame clones alone and is incomplete. Altogether fewer than 400,000 clones are present, over 65% being singletons, with the ten largest covering 10%. This CDR3 region has 15 residues. Germline V lookup: CDR1 MDHEN, CDR2 SYDVKM. V shed 1 base and J shed 0 bases, with 10 bases lying between them. This receptor was identified in a man aged 25 to 40 in good health. The rearrangement uses TRBV28 and TRBJ2-7; perhaps TRBD1 as D (6 bases). Sequenced: memory CD4+ T cells sorted from blood. Indicated subset: CD45RA-negative fraction. The CDR3 sequence is CASSLYQGSSYEQYF. As DNA, the CDR3 is TGTGCCAGCAGTTTATACCAGGGGAGCTCCTACGAGCAGTACTTC.